This T cell receptor (beta chain) was sequenced during a study of T cell clones after liver transplantation. Overall study: In this trial, immunosuppression withdrawal was attempted within 2 years of liver transplant.

Sorting of unstimulated PBMCs yielded separate CD3+CD4+ and CD3+CD8+ fractions. Profiled with immunoSEQ multiplex PCR; TCRdb holds only in-frame clones, not every one. The table shows about 99,000 clones, with under 90% occurring only once. The germline CDR1 and CDR2 sequences are SGHTS and YDEGEE. There are 13 residues in the CDR3. Trimming shortened V by 0 bases and J by 8 bases, and 8 bases separated the two germline ends. Here the sequenced sample was CD4+ T cells from blood, taken approximately 4 years after liver transplant. V is TRBV5-8 and J is TRBJ1-4; D uncertain. This TCR was recovered from a human patient who received a liver transplant. The graft donor may have contributed some T cells. The CDR3 DNA reads TGTGCCAGCAGCTTGGCCGACGGAGAAAAACTGTTTTTT. This sequence encodes CASSLADGEKLFF.